This T cell receptor beta chain originates from a study of T cell responses to AZD1222 COVID-19 vaccine. This CDR3 region has 14 residues. Germline CDR1 is KGHSH and CDR2 is LQKENI. The V gene lost 0 bases and the J gene lost 8 bases, with 13 bases spanning the gap. The protocol was immunoSEQ multiplex PCR, while the TCRdb copy is restricted to in-frame clones and leaves out a portion. This table holds around 170,000 clones, roughly 88% found once. This chain uses TRBV18 with TRBJ1-2, with D hard to call. The sequence came from an adult who received the AZD1222 COVID-19 vaccine. This specimen consisted of peripheral blood, obtained 28 days after the second AZD1222 dose. As DNA, the CDR3 is TGTGCCAGCTCACCACCTGGGCAACCGACCGGCTACACCTTC. It yields the protein CASSPPGQPTGYTF. Complete variable domain (other parts from reference TRBV18 and TRBJ1-2): NAGVMQNPRHLVRRRGQEARLRCSPMKGHSHVYWYRQLPEEGLKFMVYLQKENIIDESGMPKERFSAEFPKEGPSILRIQQVVRGDSAAYFCASSPPGQPTGYTFGSGTRLTVV.